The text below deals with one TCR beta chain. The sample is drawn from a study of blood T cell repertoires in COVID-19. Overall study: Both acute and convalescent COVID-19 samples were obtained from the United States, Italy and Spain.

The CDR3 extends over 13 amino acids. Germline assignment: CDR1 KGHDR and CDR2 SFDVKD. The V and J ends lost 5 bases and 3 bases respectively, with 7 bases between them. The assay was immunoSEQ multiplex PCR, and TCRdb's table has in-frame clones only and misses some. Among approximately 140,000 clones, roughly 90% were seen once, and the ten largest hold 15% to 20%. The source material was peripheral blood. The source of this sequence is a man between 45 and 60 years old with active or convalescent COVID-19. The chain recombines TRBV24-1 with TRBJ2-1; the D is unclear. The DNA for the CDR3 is TGTGCCACCAGTGGGGCAGTCTACAATGAGCAGTTCTTC. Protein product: CATSGAVYNEQFF.